The 22 T cell receptor beta chains below come from one sample, sequenced in a study of radiotherapy plus CTLA-4 blockade in lung cancer. Clones were sequenced by immunoSEQ multiplex PCR, and TCRdb holds only the in-frame ones, with some missing. This table holds more than 55,000 clones, more than 60% found once. The material sequenced was peripheral blood, taken from a patient treated with radiotherapy plus ipilimumab. The receptors shown here come from a human donor with non-small cell lung cancer who had a partial response to radiotherapy plus ipilimumab.

This clone has a single count. The V gene is TRBV7-9, the J gene TRBJ2-5, with 8 positions matching TRBD1. The length of the CDR3 is 16 residues. Losses at the gene ends were 4 bases for V and 5 bases for J; bases not matched to a gene: 12. The germline V gene has CDR1 SEHNR and CDR2 FQNEAQ (reference sequence). As DNA, the CDR3 is TGTGCCAGCAGCTCACTGGACAGGGAGGCGCGGGAGACCCAGTACTTC. As protein: CASSSLDREARETQYF.

Only a few counts were recorded for this clone. The CDR3 is CASSAGQGESPLHF. CDR3 nucleotides: TGTGCCAGCAGCGCCGGACAGGGAGAATCACCCCTCCACTTT. V usage is TRBV4-2 and J usage is TRBJ1-6, with 8 bases fitting TRBD1. This CDR3 has 14 amino acids. CDR1 and CDR2 from the germline V gene are LGHNA and YNFKEQ. V shed 5 bases and J 10 bases; nucleotides not matched to a gene: 7.

With regard to this clone: At one end the junction does not follow the germline gene, possibly because of a read error. The J gene is TRBJ2-3, the V gene TRBV5-3; a weak D match, TRBD1 (5 bases). TRBV5-3 is labeled an ORF, and its function is uncertain. The CDR3 covers 13 residues. The DNA for the CDR3 is TGTGCCAGCAGCTTAGGGGAAAACCCTACGCAGTATTTT. Amino acids: CASSLGENPTQYF.

The CDR3 DNA reads TGCGCCAGCAGAGGGTCCAGGGGGCGGTTTGAGCAGTTCTTC. It encodes CASRGSRGRFEQFF. This rearrangement joins TRBV5-1 to TRBJ2-1; TRBD1 matches 8 bases. This CDR3 region has 14 residues. Germline V lookup: CDR1 SGHRS, CDR2 YFSETQ. Trimming removed 5 bases from V and 9 bases from J; junction bases left unmatched: 10. The full variable domain, completed using reference TRBV5-1 and TRBJ2-1, is KAGVTQTPRYLIKTRGQQVTLSCSPISGHRSVSWYQQTPGQGLQFLFEYFSETQRNKGNFPGRFSGRQFSNSRSEMNVSTLELGDSALYLCASRGSRGRFEQFFGPGTRLTVL.

This rearrangement joins TRBV7-8 to TRBJ2-2; 13 bases map to TRBD2. This CDR3 region has 19 residues. Germline CDR1 is SGHVS and CDR2 is FQNEAQ. The J segment lost 2 bases and the V segment lost 1 base, leaving 7 bases of the junction unmatched. The CDR3 DNA sequence: TGTGCCAGCAGCTTAGGAGTGACTAGCGGGGGGACCAACACCGGGGAGCTGTTTTTT. Translated: CASSLGVTSGGTNTGELFF.

V usage is TRBV7-2 and J usage is TRBJ1-3; 9 nucleotides agree with TRBD1. V shed 6 bases, J shed 3 bases, and the junction held 3 bases outside the gene matches. The CDR3 totals 14 residues. Looked up from germline, CDR1 is SGHTA and CDR2 is FQGNSA. CDR3 DNA: TGTGCCAGCAGTACAGGGGGCTTTGGAAACACCATATATTTT. It yields the protein CASSTGGFGNTIYF.

This clone was observed a single time. The rearrangement uses TRBV5-6 and TRBJ2-6; TRBD2 is a possible D gene (8 bases). CDR1 SGHDT and CDR2 YYEEEE come from the germline V gene. This CDR3 contains 18 residues. V was trimmed by 0 bases and J by 2 bases, leaving 15 bases between them. Written as DNA, the CDR3 is TGTGCCAGCAGCTTGGCCGGGAGGGGGCTGGCTGGGGCCAACGTCCTGACTTTC. It codes for CASSLAGRGLAGANVLTF.

The chain uses TRBV19 and TRBJ1-1; the D is unclear. The CDR3 totals 12 residues. Germline V gives CDR1 LNHDA, CDR2 SQIVND (reference sequence). The V and J ends lost 10 bases and 2 bases respectively, with 11 bases between them. The CDR3 DNA reads as TGTGCCACCACAGTTCAAAACACTGAAGCTTTCTTT. It encodes CATTVQNTEAFF.

The chain joins TRBV5-1 to TRBJ1-6; D perhaps matches TRBD1 (5 bases). Germline loops: CDR1 SGHRS, CDR2 YFSETQ. The CDR3 has 13 residues. Trimming cost V 0 bases and J 9 bases, with 7 bases left between them. The CDR3 region is CASSLAGISPLHF. DNA of the CDR3: TGCGCCAGCAGCTTGGCAGGGATTTCACCCCTCCACTTT.

The chain employs TRBV14 and TRBJ2-7, with D tentatively TRBD2 (5 bases). The CDR3 contains 14 residues. The V gene's germline CDR1 is SGHDN and CDR2 FVKESK. With 1 base removed from V and 6 bases from J, the gap between germline ends came to 13 bases. The CDR3 sequence: CASSQGLAPGEQYF. The CDR3 nucleotides read TGTGCCAGCAGCCAAGGGCTAGCCCCGGGCGAGCAGTACTTC. The full variable domain, in which reference TRBV14 and TRBJ2-7 provide the parts outside the CDR3, is EAGVTQFPSHSVIEKGQTVTLRCDPISGHDNLYWYRRVMGKEIKFLLHFVKESKQDESGMPNNRFLAERTGGTYSTLKVQPAELEDSGVYFCASSQGLAPGEQYFGPGTRLTVT.

The CDR3 region has the DNA TGTGCCAGCAAAAAGCGGTCGGACTCCTACAATGAGCAGTTCTTC. It translates to CASKKRSDSYNEQFF. The V gene is TRBV6-5, the J gene TRBJ2-1; perhaps TRBD2 as D (5 bases). V lost 7 bases to trimming and J lost 0 bases, with 13 bases between them. The CDR3 consists of 15 residues. The germline gives CDR1 MNHEY, CDR2 SVGAGI.

This clone has only a few counts. The chain is built from TRBV6-5 and TRBJ2-7; no clear D gene. Germline CDR1 is MNHEY and CDR2 is SVGAGI. V gave up 6 bases and J gave up 7 bases, with 16 bases separating them. The CDR3 length is 13 residues. DNA of the CDR3: TGTGCCAGCAGCCAATATGCCGGTTGGGAGCAGTACTTC. It specifies CASSQYAGWEQYF.

This clone came up a few times. The chain links TRBV7-6 to TRBJ2-7, with 8 bases aligning to TRBD1. Germline trimming cut 7 bases from V and 6 bases from J; bases unmatched to any gene: 17. CDR1 SGHVS and CDR2 FNYEAQ come from the germline V gene. This CDR3 contains 16 residues. In DNA, the CDR3 is TGTGCCAGCAAAGCCGGCAGGGGGCTCAATCAAGGCGAGCAGTACTTC. This sequence encodes CASKAGRGLNQGEQYF.

The chain joins TRBV4-1 to TRBJ2-2, with a weak D call TRBD1 (7 bases). Trimming pared 1 base from V and 0 bases from J, leaving 18 bases between. Germline assignment: CDR1 MGHRA and CDR2 YSYEKL. The CDR3 spans 19 residues. This CDR3 is CASSQVGGRGAANTGELFF. As DNA, the CDR3 is TGCGCCAGCAGCCAAGTGGGTGGCAGGGGGGCCGCGAACACCGGGGAGCTGTTTTTT.

The chain couples TRBV5-6 to TRBJ1-6; 7 positions agree with TRBD1. CDR3 size: 17 residues. Trimming took 1 base from V and 2 from J; bases not matched to a gene: 6. Germline V lookup: CDR1 SGHDT, CDR2 YYEEEE. For the CDR3, the DNA is TGTGCCAGCAGCTTGTTAACAGGGGACACCTATAATTCACCCCTCCACTTT. The encoded protein is CASSLLTGDTYNSPLHF.

The CDR3 DNA sequence: TGTGCCAGCAGCCGCGCGGGCGGGGGAGGGGAGCTGTTTTTT. Its protein product is CASSRAGGGGELFF. The V call is TRBV27, the J call TRBJ2-2; TRBD2 aligns across 7 bases. The CDR3 extends over 14 amino acids. Germline-derived CDR1 and CDR2 are MNHEY and SMNVEV (reference sequence). The V segment lost 6 bases and the J segment 8 bases; nucleotides outside the gene matches: 9.

The chain carries TRBV7-6 and TRBJ1-3; a possible D gene is TRBD1 (5 bases). Germline values: CDR1 SGHVS, CDR2 FNYEAQ. This CDR3 comprises 15 residues. V was cut by 5 bases and J by 4 bases, with 15 bases left in between. CDR3 in amino acids: CASSPGGGAGNTIYF. CDR3 nucleotide sequence: TGTGCCAGCAGCCCCGGGGGGGGTGCCGGAAACACCATATATTTT.

The chain combines TRBV10-3 with TRBJ2-1; the D gene is possibly TRBD1 (5 bases). This CDR3 is 14 amino acids long. Germline V lookup: CDR1 ENHRY, CDR2 SYGVKD. Trimming cost V 7 bases and J 2 bases, with 12 bases left between them. The CDR3 DNA sequence: TGTGCCATCAAAGCCTCAGGGACCTACAATGAGCAGTTCTTC. This gives the protein CAIKASGTYNEQFF.

Here the CDR3 DNA reads TGTGCCAGCAGCTTAGCGGTGGAGGGTACCCTTAGCTCCTACGAGCAGTACTTC. Protein product: CASSLAVEGTLSSYEQYF. The gene calls are TRBV7-2 and TRBJ2-7; D may be TRBD2 (6 bases). Trimming shortened V by 0 bases and J by 0 bases, and 18 bases separated the two germline ends. The CDR3 runs 18 residues. Per germline, CDR1 SGHTA and CDR2 FQGNSA.

J is TRBJ2-7 and V is TRBV29-1, with 11 nucleotides matching TRBD1. The CDR3 is 13 residues long. In germline, CDR1 is SQVTM, CDR2 ANQGSEA. V lost 7 bases to trimming and J lost 6 bases; unmatched junction nucleotides: 8. Here the CDR3 DNA reads TGCAGCGCCGGAACGGGACAGGGGGGCGAGCAGTACTTC. Amino acid sequence: CSAGTGQGGEQYF.

This clone was recorded once. The J gene is TRBJ2-7, the V gene TRBV28; 9 bases are a match to TRBD2. After removal of 6 bases from V and 0 bases from J, the junction contained 6 bases not matched to a gene. The germline V gene encodes CDR1 MDHEN and CDR2 SYDVKM. This CDR3 contains 15 residues. The chain's CDR3 is CASRPVAGASYEQYF. As DNA, the CDR3 is TGTGCCAGCAGGCCAGTAGCGGGGGCCTCCTACGAGCAGTACTTC.

This clone was recorded a few times. This chain uses TRBV11-3 with TRBJ2-1, with TRBD1 identical over 9 bases. The CDR3 runs to 15 residues. Per the germline V gene, CDR1 is SGHNT and CDR2 is YENEEA. V dropped 4 bases and J dropped 3; count of bases not matched to a gene: 4. For the CDR3, the DNA is TGTGCCAGCAGCTACGACAGGGGGGACTACAATGAGCAGTTCTTC. This sequence encodes CASSYDRGDYNEQFF.